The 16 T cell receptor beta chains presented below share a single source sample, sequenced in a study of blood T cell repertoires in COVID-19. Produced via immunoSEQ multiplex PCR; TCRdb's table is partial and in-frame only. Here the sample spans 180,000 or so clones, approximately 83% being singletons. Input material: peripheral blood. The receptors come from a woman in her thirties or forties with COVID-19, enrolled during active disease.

The CDR3 bases are TGTGCCAGCAGCCAGTCCAGGGCGCAGTATTTT. It yields the protein CASSQSRAQYF. The V and J genes are TRBV14 and TRBJ2-3, with TRBD1 as a possible D gene (5 bases). The CDR3 is 11 residues long. Germline CDR1 reads SGHDN; CDR2 reads FVKESK. V lost 3 bases and J lost 10, with 8 bases in between.

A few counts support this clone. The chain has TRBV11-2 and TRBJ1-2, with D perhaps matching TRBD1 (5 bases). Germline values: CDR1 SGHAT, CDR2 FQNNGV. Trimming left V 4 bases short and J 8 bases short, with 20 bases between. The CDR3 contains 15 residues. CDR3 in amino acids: CASSSNAQGWQGYTF. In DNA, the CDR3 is TGTGCCAGCAGCTCTAACGCGCAGGGCTGGCAGGGCTACACCTTC.

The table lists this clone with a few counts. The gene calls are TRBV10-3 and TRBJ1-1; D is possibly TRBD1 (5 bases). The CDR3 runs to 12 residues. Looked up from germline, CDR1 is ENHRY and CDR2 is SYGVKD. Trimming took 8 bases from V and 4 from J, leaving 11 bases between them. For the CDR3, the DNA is TGTGCCATCCGGGGGGATGGCACTGAAGCTTTCTTT. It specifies CAIRGDGTEAFF.

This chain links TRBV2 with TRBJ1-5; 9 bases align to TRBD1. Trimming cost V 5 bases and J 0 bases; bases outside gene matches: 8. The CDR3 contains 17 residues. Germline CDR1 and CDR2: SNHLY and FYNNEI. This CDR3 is CASSFHGQGHSNQPQHF. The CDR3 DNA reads TGTGCCAGCAGTTTCCACGGACAGGGGCATAGCAATCAGCCCCAGCATTTT.

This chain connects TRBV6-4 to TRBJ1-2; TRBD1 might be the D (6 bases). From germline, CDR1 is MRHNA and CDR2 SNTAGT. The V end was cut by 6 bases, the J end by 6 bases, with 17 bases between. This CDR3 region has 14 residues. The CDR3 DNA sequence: TGTGCCAGCAGCACCTCACAGGGCTCACATGGCTACACCTTC. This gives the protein CASSTSQGSHGYTF.

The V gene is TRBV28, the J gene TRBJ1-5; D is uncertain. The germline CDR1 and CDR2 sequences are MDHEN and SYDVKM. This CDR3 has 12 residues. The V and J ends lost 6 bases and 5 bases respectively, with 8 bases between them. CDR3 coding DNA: TGTGCCAGCAGCCTGGCACATCAGCCCCAGCATTTT. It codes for CASSLAHQPQHF.

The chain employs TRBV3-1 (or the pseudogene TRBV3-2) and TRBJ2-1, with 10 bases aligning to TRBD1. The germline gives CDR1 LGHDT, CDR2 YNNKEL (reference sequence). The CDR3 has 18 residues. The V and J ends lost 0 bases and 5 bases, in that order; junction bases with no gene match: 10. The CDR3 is CASSQDRFGQGVDNEQFF. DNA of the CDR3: TGTGCCAGCAGCCAAGATAGGTTCGGACAGGGGGTCGACAATGAGCAGTTCTTC.

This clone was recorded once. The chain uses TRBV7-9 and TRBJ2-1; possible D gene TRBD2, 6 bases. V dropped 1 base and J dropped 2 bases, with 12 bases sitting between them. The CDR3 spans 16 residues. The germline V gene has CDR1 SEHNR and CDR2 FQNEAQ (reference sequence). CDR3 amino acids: CASSLDGGIAYNEQFF. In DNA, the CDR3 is TGTGCCAGCAGCTTAGACGGAGGGATCGCCTACAATGAGCAGTTCTTC.

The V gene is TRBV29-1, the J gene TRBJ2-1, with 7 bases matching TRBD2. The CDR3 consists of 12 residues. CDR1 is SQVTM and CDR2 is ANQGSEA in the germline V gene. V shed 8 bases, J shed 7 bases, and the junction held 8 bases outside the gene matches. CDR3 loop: CSCGPGGNEQFF. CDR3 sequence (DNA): TGCAGCTGCGGCCCCGGGGGGAATGAGCAGTTCTTC.

As DNA, the CDR3 is TGTGCCAGCTCACCACCCGGGCAGGGGTTGAAAGCTTTCTTT. Residues: CASSPPGQGLKAFF. The chain uses TRBV18 and TRBJ1-1; D possibly corresponds to TRBD1 (6 bases). Germline loops: CDR1 KGHSH, CDR2 LQKENI. This CDR3 has 14 amino acids. Trimming took 0 bases from V and 9 from J, leaving 14 bases between them.

The CDR3 DNA reads TGTGCCAGCAGTTCGTTTGGCTACACCTTC. It encodes CASSSFGYTF. The genes are TRBV28 and TRBJ1-2, with D unresolved. The ends were cut back, 4 bases at V and 7 bases at J, with 4 bases in the middle. The CDR3 loop spans 10 amino acids. Germline CDR1 and CDR2: MDHEN and SYDVKM.

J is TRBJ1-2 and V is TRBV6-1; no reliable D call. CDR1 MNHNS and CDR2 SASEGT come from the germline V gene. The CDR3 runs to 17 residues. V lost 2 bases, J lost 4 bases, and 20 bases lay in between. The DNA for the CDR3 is TGTGCCAGCAGTGAAACTGTGGCGGGGAGGGTTGGCTATGGCTACACCTTC. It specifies CASSETVAGRVGYGYTF.

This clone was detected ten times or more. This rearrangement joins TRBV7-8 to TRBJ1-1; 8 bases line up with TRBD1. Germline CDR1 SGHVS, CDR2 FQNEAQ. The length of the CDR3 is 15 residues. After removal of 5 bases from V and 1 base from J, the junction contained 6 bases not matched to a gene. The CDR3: CASSPRTGTNTEAFF. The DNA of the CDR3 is TGTGCCAGCAGCCCACGGACAGGGACGAACACTGAAGCTTTCTTT.

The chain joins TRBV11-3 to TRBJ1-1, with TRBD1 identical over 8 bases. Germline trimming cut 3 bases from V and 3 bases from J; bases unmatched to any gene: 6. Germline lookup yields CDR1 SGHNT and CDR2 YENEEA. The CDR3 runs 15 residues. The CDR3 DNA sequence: TGTGCCAGCAGCTTGACAGGGGCGCGGGACACTGAAGCTTTCTTT. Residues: CASSLTGARDTEAFF.

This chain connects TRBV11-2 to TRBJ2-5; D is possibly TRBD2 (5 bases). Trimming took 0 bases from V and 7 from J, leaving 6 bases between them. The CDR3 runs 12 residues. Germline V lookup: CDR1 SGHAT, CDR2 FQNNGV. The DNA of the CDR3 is TGTGCCAGCAGCTTAGATCGGGGGACCCAGTACTTC. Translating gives CASSLDRGTQYF.

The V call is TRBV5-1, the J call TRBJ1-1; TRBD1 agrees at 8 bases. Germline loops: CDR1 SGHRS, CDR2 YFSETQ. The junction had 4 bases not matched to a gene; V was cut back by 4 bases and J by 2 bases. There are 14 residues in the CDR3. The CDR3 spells CASSEDRGNTEAFF. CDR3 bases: TGCGCCAGCAGCGAAGACAGGGGAAACACTGAAGCTTTCTTT.